This T cell receptor (beta chain) originates from a study of cytomegalovirus exposure and HLA in healthy donors. V gave up 2 bases and J gave up 5 bases; unmatched junction bases: 8. The CDR3 is made up of 15 amino acids. CDR1 and CDR2 (germline): MNHNS, SASEGT. General observations from the study: Across donors, most TCRs were seen rarely, yet some public ones were widespread. Testing in vitro showed three CMV-associated chains specific for CMV antigens.

A note on this clone: Its target is unknown.

The table came from immunoSEQ multiplex PCR; TCRdb's copy has only in-frame clones and leaves some out. The sample has around 230,000 clones, 70% to 90% seen once. The sequencing input was PBMCs. This sequence originates from a woman aged 25-40 years in good health and CMV-seropositive. The chain recombines TRBV6-1 with TRBJ2-7; 8 bases map to TRBD1. CDR3: CASSEWSQGAHEQYF. CDR3 DNA sequence: TGTGCCAGCAGTGAATGGAGCCAGGGGGCCCACGAGCAGTACTTC.